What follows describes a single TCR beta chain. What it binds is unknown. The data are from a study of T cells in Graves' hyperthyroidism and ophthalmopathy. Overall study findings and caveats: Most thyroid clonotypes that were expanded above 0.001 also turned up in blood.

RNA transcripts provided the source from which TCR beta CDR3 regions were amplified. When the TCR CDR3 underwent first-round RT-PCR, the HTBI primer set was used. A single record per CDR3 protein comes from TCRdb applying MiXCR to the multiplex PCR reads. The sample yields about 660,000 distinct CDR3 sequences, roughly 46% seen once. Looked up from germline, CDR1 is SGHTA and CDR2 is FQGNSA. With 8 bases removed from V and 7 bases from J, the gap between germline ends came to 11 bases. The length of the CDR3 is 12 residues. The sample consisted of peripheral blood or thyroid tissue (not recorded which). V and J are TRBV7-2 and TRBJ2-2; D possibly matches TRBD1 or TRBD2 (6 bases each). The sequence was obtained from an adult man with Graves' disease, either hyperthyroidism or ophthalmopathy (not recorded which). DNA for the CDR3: TGTGCCAGCCCTAGGGGGGTCGGGGAGCTGTTTTTT. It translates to CASPRGVGELFF.